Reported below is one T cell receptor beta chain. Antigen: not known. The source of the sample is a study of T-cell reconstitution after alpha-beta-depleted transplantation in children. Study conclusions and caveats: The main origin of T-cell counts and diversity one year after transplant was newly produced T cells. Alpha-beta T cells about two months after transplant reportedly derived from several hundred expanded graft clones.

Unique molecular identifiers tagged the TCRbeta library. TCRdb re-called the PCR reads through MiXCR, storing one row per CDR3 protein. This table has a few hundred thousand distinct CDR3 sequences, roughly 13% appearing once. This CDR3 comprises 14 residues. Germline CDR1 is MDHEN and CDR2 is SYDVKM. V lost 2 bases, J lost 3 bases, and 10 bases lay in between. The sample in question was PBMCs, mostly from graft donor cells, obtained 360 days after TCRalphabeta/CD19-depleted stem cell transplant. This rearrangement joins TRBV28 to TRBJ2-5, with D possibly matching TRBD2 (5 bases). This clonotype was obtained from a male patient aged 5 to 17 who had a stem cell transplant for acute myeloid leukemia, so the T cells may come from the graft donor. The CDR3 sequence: CASSLGELKETQYF. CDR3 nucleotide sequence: TGTGCCAGCAGTTTAGGGGAGTTGAAAGAGACCCAGTACTTC.